The TCR beta chain under discussion was sequenced for a study of shared clonotypes between healthy human individuals (dated by TCRdb to the early 2020s). Describing the broader study: The cohort included three men and a couple of women between 18 and 49 years of age. To increase sequencing depth and limit assay-specific biases, different laboratories used diverse techniques to prepare libraries and sequence TCR repertoires. To estimate repertoire size and how much clonotypes are shared between individuals, the study performed deep sequencing of blood TCR repertoires from a handful of healthy adults. Per donor, leukapheresis produced somewhere between about 0.9 and 9 billion PBMCs. For each donor, three plates each were used for CD4 naive and CD4 memory, two plates were used for CD8 naive, and one plate was used for CD8 memory. Findings and caveats that apply to the study as a whole: Compared with non-shared clonotypes, clonotypes shared by all four sorted-subset donors had higher generation probabilities. Sampling was restricted to blood, and TCR repertoires in tissues likely differ from the TCR repertoires found in blood. Across a handful of donors, about 5.2% of naive CD4, roughly 3.3% of naive CD8, about 2.3% of memory CD4, and under 0.45% of memory CD8 clonotypes were shared. Because the study included only a small number of donors, the genetic and exposure-history diversity represented was limited. Pairwise subsampling indicated that sequencing depth was expected to affect the degree of clonotype sharing among donors. Even with the large sequencing depth, rarefaction of the sorted-subset datasets indicated that sequencing was incomplete. Larger estimated clonotype richness was generally found for naive subsets than for memory subsets.

In the case of this clone: Its antigen is unknown. The record has no base qualities; no much larger clone is one base away.

CD8 naive samples consisted of CD45RO-negative cells that were positively selected for CCR7, yielding a CD45RA+CCR7+ population without TemRA cells. Healthy HIV-negative adults with no recently reported acute infections or vaccinations were included as donors. Only Caucasian adults living in Nashville, Tennessee, USA were represented among the donors. After blood collection by leukapheresis, PBMCs were isolated using Ficoll-Histopaque density gradient centrifugation and then cryopreserved in the vapor phase of liquid nitrogen. Purity and quantity of every magnetically sorted T cell population were checked by analytical flow cytometry. Genomic DNA was isolated from each sorted fraction and quantified by UV absorbance on a Nanodrop 2000c. The CDR3 numbers 15 residues from cysteine through phenylalanine. The CDR3 DNA has 45 bases and is translated from base 1. V lost 1 base and J lost 4 bases; the stretch between them is 13 bases long. From a lookup of the germline V gene (reference sequence), CDR1 and CDR2 are SEHNR and FQNEAQ.

Using the deep immunoSEQ assay, multiplex PCR amplified TCR CDR3 regions from genomic DNA. Genomic DNA extracted from each cell subset was distributed evenly over all wells of several immunoSEQ 96-well plates, and each plate served as one replicate. For sorted subsets, about 0.2 ug genomic DNA, equal to tens of thousands of T cell genomes, was loaded into each replicate PCR. The purified libraries were quantified using a Qubit 3.0 fluorometer, sized with a Bioanalyzer 2100, and then quantified again using the KAPA Library Quantification kit. Every immunoSEQ 96-well plate was sequenced on a separate single-read 150-cycle Illumina NextSeq 550 flow cell. As for the original processing: Because the immunoSEQ output held only junctional sequences and lacked quality scores, the filtering could not match the filtering applied to full-length reads. Sequences were annotated with PyIR, a Python wrapper for IgBLAST v1.9, using IMGT germline references to assign V/J genes and CDR3. Reads were removed for weak V/J assignments (E-value above 1e-6), missing CDR3, stop codons, out-of-frame junctions, or ambiguous translated residues. V3J clonotypes were defined as sequences sharing the same inferred V gene, J gene, and CDR3 amino acid sequence. Percentage overlap between repertoires was computed as shared unique clonotypes divided by the size of the smaller repertoire. RTK rarefaction, the Chao1 estimator, and Recon v2.1 estimates of unobserved clonotypes were used to assess repertoire richness. Generation probabilities were computed with OLGA for all TCRbeta clonotypes obtained by the gDNA method from a few donors. TCRdb took over this immuneACCESS table, retaining in-frame rearrangements with V and J assigned. Such tables are incomplete; in checked studies, under half of the missing clones stem from an unresolved V gene, and the remainder is unexplained. That table gives V, J and clone size, and the DNA gave D and trimming. This sample has hundreds of thousands of clones in its table, and around 96% of those were observed once. Around 0.25% of the sample comes from the top ten.

The chain joins TRBV7-9 to TRBJ1-2; the D gene cannot be named for sure. Sequencing input: naive CD8+ T cells sorted from blood. The cell subset or site label on this specimen signifies: CD45RA+CCR7+. The receptor was derived from a man aged 25-45 years in good health. The nucleotides read TGTGCCAGCAGCTTAGAGGTGGGCATTGCCTATGGCTACACCTTC. It specifies CASSLEVGIAYGYTF.